Sequencing of this T cell receptor (beta chain) was carried out in a study of cytotoxic CD8 clonotypes in ibrutinib-treated CLL. Comments on this clone: Its target is not known.

As input for TCR beta libraries, around 2 micrograms of genomic DNA came from cryopreserved PBMCs. Study-wide findings and caveats: Baseline values of clonality outstripped age-matched healthy donors and followed circulating CD8+ T-cell counts.

The germline V gene has CDR1 KGHSH and CDR2 LQKENI. The CDR3 has 15 amino acids. Trimming removed 4 bases from V and 4 bases from J; junction bases left unmatched: 7. Deep sequencing aimed at 1 in 200,000 to 1 in 1 million T cells' resolution. The protocol was immunoSEQ multiplex PCR, while the TCRdb copy is restricted to in-frame clones and leaves out a portion. The sample carries roughly 15,000 clones, about two thirds recorded once. The sequence was obtained from a human donor with chronic lymphocytic leukemia. The sequenced sample was PBMCs, obtained before ibrutinib treatment. V and J are TRBV18 and TRBJ1-1; 9 bases line up with TRBD1. The CDR3: CASSLDRGGVTEAFF. In DNA, the CDR3 is TGTGCCAGCTCACTGGACAGGGGCGGGGTCACTGAAGCTTTCTTT.